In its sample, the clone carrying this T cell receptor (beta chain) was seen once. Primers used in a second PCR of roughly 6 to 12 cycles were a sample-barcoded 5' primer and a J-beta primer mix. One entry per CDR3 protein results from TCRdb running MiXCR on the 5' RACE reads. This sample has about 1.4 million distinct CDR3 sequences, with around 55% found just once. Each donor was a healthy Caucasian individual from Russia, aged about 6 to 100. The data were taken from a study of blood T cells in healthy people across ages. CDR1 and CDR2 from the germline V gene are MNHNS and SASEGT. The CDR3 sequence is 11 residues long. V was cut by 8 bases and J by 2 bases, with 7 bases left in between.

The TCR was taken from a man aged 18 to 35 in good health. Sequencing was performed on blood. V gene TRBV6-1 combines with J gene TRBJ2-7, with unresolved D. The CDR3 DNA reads TGTGCCAGCGACGAGCCCTACGAGCAGTACTTC. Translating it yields CASDEPYEQYF.